This TCR beta chain originates from a study of blood T cell repertoires in COVID-19. Study-wide context: Samples representing acute and convalescent COVID-19 were sourced from the United States, Italy and Spain. The analysed material was cDNA or gDNA that came from T cells, B-cell-depleted T cells, or PBMCs.

The V segment lost 2 bases and the J segment 9 bases; nucleotides outside the gene matches: 6. The CDR3 length is 14 residues. CDR1 SGHNT and CDR2 YYREEE come from the germline V gene (reference sequence). Methods used by the authors: Reference gene primer amplification gave estimated nucleated cell counts. Generated by immunoSEQ multiplex PCR, the TCRdb table keeps only in-frame clones and is missing some. That table supplies the V and J calls and clone size; D and trimming were determined from the DNA. The sample records approximately 54,000 clones, roughly four fifths being singletons. This receptor was identified in a woman in her sixties with acute or convalescent COVID-19. The chain recombines TRBV5-4 with TRBJ2-1; 9 bases align to TRBD1. Material: peripheral blood. The CDR3 bases are TGTGCCAGCAGCTTACGGGACAGGGCTCGTGAGCAGTTCTTC. It yields the protein CASSLRDRAREQFF.